This T cell receptor beta chain stems from a study of T cell responses to AZD1222 COVID-19 vaccine. Study-wide findings and caveats: Vaccination with two AZD1222 doses was followed by a rise in Spike-specific TCR breadth and depth. Donors, mostly white British, included more females; clonal diversity was possibly underestimated.

Germline CDR1 and CDR2: MDHEN and SYDVKM. With 7 bases clipped from V and 0 bases from J, the junction kept 5 bases outside the gene matches. The CDR3 length is 14 residues. Libraries were prepared by immunoSEQ multiplex PCR; TCRdb keeps only in-frame clonotypes and omits some of them. Here the sample spans 90,000 to 120,000 clones, 88% being singletons. Comments on this clone: Antigen specificity is unknown.

The source is an adult in good health. The chain links TRBV28 to TRBJ1-2; 7 bases match TRBD1. This material consisted of peripheral blood, taken on day 0 of AZD1222 vaccination. The CDR3 sequence: CASKGAPSNYGYTF. In nucleotides, the CDR3 is TGTGCCAGCAAGGGGGCACCATCTAACTATGGCTACACCTTC.